This T cell receptor beta chain was profiled in a study of blood T cells in healthy people across ages. Overall study findings and caveats: Any conclusive comparison of naive versus antigen-experienced cells was prevented by using unsorted PBMCs. Whereas aged donors had fewer naive CD4+ cells, long-lived donors had more of them and higher diversity. The diversity estimates, figures obtained from one million T cells, were considered underestimates. Per million T cells, TCR beta diversity dropped roughly linearly as age increased.

CDR3 length: 15 amino acids. Germline loops: CDR1 DFQATT, CDR2 SNEGSKA (reference sequence). Losses at the gene ends were 3 bases for V and 1 base for J; bases not matched to a gene: 7. This clonotype was detected only a few times. As yet, its antigen is unknown. Alongside a J-beta primer mix, a sample-barcoded 5' primer served in a second PCR lasting roughly 6 to 12 cycles. TCRdb fed the 5' RACE reads into MiXCR, producing one record per CDR3 protein. The sample has hundreds of thousands of distinct CDR3 sequences, about 40% seen once. Sequences were obtained from blood. This sequence originates from a woman aged 55-70 years in good health. The chain uses TRBV20-1 and TRBJ2-5; 8 nucleotides match TRBD2. CDR3 nucleotide sequence: TGCAGTGCTAGCCCAGCGGGGGTAACCCAAGAGACCCAGTACTTC. Amino acid sequence: CSASPAGVTQETQYF.